The clone carrying this T cell receptor (beta chain) is termed large. Antigen specificity is unknown. The data originate from a study of spatial heterogeneity in lung cancer. At the level of the study: Each distinct TCR and UMI combination averaged more than ten appearances in raw reads. Study-wide results and caveats: For expanded intratumoral alpha and beta TCRs, counts tracked tumor mutation counts.

Germline-derived CDR1 and CDR2 are SGHTA and FQGTGA. V lost 3 bases and J lost 7; bases outside the gene matches: 7. The CDR3 contains 15 residues. Time point denoted: sample taken at primary tumor resection. Donors were some 72 untreated early-stage non-small cell lung cancer patients. From tumor, nontumor lung or frozen PBMC, whole RNA was taken unsorted for sequencing. Every TCR cDNA molecule bore its own unique molecular identifier. TCRdb fed the 5' RACE reads into MiXCR, producing one record per CDR3 protein. The sample has roughly 6,300 distinct CDR3 sequences, 1.3% seen once. The V gene is TRBV7-3, the J gene TRBJ2-1; 9 nucleotides agree with TRBD1. The origin of this receptor is a male donor with early-stage non-small cell lung cancer. The source material was lung tumor tissue, sampled at surgery. Here the CDR3 reads CASSFEGQGYNEQFF. The CDR3, as DNA: TGTGCCAGCAGCTTCGAGGGACAGGGTTATAATGAGCAGTTCTTC.